These T cell receptor beta chains were read from a single sample in a study of blood T cell repertoires in COVID-19. TCRdb keeps only in-frame clones here, not all; method: immunoSEQ multiplex PCR. This sample has fewer than 200,000 clones, with around nine tenths found just once. The sequenced sample was peripheral blood. These receptors were taken from a woman older than 75 with COVID-19, enrolled during active disease. CDR3s include the opening cysteine and the closing phenylalanine or tryptophan. A D gene is named only where the DNA matches it firmly. Size is stated for part of the rows, as once, few or many counts, or as a class when the clone is expanded.

D,size,V,J,CDR3,DNA
-,-,TRBV20-1,TRBJ2-7,CSAGRGGGQYF,TGCAGTGCTGGCCGGGGTGGCGGGCAGTACTTC
TRBD1,-,TRBV7-2,TRBJ1-5,CASSLGQGALQPQHF,TGTGCCAGCAGCCTGGGACAGGGGGCGCTTCAGCCCCAGCATTTT
-,-,TRBV6-5,TRBJ2-1,CASATGTPYNEQFF,TGTGCCAGCGCTACCGGGACACCGTACAATGAGCAGTTCTTC
-,few,TRBV5-1,TRBJ1-2,CASSLDGGFYGYTF,TGCGCCAGCAGCTTGGACGGCGGTTTCTATGGCTACACCTTC
-,-,TRBV6-1,TRBJ1-1,CASREHYVKMNTEAFF,TGTGCCAGCAGAGAACACTACGTTAAGATGAACACTGAAGCTTTCTTT
TRBD1,-,TRBV28,TRBJ1-5,CASRRQGASNQPQHF,TGTGCCAGCAGAAGACAGGGGGCAAGCAATCAGCCCCAGCATTTT
-,-,TRBV20-1,TRBJ1-4,CSVLLEEKLFF,TGCAGTGTTCTTCTTGAGGAAAAACTGTTTTTT
-,-,TRBV14,TRBJ2-2,CASSQARLAGNTGELFF,TGTGCCAGCAGCCAAGCAAGGTTGGCAGGGAACACCGGGGAGCTGTTTTTT
TRBD1,-,TRBV7-2,TRBJ2-1,CASSSNAGGNEQFF,TGTGCCAGCAGCTCGAACGCAGGGGGCAATGAGCAGTTCTTC
TRBD1,-,TRBV9,TRBJ1-3,CASSPGTASGNTIYF,TGTGCCAGCAGCCCAGGGACAGCCTCTGGAAACACCATATATTTT
TRBD2,-,TRBV7-7,TRBJ2-5,CASSVSGSGETQYF,TGTGCTAGCAGCGTTAGCGGGAGCGGTGAGACCCAGTACTTC
-,once,TRBV7-2,TRBJ2-5,CASSLVAGVETQYF,TGTGCCAGCAGCTTAGTCGCAGGGGTAGAGACCCAGTACTTC
-,once,TRBV12-3/TRBV12-4,TRBJ1-5,CASSPDWGAQHF,TGTGCCAGCAGCCCGGATTGGGGGGCCCAGCATTTT
-,-,TRBV18,TRBJ1-1,CASSPPSGQNTEAFF,TGTGCCAGCTCACCACCTTCAGGGCAGAACACTGAAGCTTTCTTT
TRBD2,-,TRBV10-3,TRBJ2-1,CATTTSGANEQFF,TGTGCCACCACGACTAGCGGGGCTAATGAGCAGTTCTTC
TRBD1,-,TRBV15,TRBJ1-4,CATSRGTGDEKLFF,TGTGCCACCAGCAGAGGGACAGGGGATGAAAAACTGTTTTTT
-,-,TRBV28,TRBJ1-1,CASSPQQDGWAFF,TGTGCCAGCAGTCCCCAACAGGACGGGTGGGCTTTCTTT
TRBD1,-,TRBV20-1,TRBJ1-6,CSASTWGRGYGSPLHF,TGCAGTGCTAGTACTTGGGGCAGGGGGTATGGTTCACCCCTCCACTTT
TRBD1,few,TRBV27,TRBJ2-7,CASSLMGQGDEQYF,TGTGCCAGCAGTTTAATGGGACAGGGGGACGAGCAGTACTTC
-,-,TRBV6-2/TRBV6-3,TRBJ1-6,CASSYGQFNSPLHF,TGTGCCAGCAGTTACGGACAGTTTAATTCACCCCTCCACTTT
TRBD1,-,TRBV19,TRBJ1-5,CASGRGLGNQPQHF,TGTGCCAGTGGTAGGGGGCTGGGTAATCAGCCCCAGCATTTT
TRBD2,-,TRBV7-2,TRBJ2-1,CASSTSPTSGSRNEQFF,TGTGCCAGCAGCACCAGTCCGACTAGCGGGAGTAGGAATGAGCAGTTCTTC
TRBD2,-,TRBV6-2/TRBV6-3,TRBJ2-5,CASSSPGTRKETQYF,TGTGCCAGCAGTTCTCCGGGGACTAGGAAAGAGACCCAGTACTTC
-,-,TRBV15,TRBJ2-5,CATSRGLSGPGGRSETQYF,TGTGCCACCAGCAGGGGCCTAAGTGGACCAGGAGGGAGATCAGAGACCCAGTACTTC
-,-,TRBV6-6,TRBJ1-2,CASNKDSQYGYTF,TGTGCCAGCAACAAGGACAGTCAGTATGGCTACACCTTC
TRBD1,-,TRBV5-1,TRBJ2-5,CASRTRTGWEETQYF,TGCGCCAGCAGAACTAGGACAGGGTGGGAAGAGACCCAGTACTTC
TRBD1,once,TRBV7-2,TRBJ1-6,CASSPDRTGMNSPLHF,TGTGCCAGCAGCCCCGACAGGACAGGGATGAATTCACCCCTCCACTTT
-,-,TRBV20-1,TRBJ1-6,CSAPNRVALHF,TGCAGTGCTCCTAACAGGGTAGCCCTCCACTTT
TRBD1,once,TRBV18,TRBJ1-1,CASQGQGTEAFF,TGTGCCAGCCAGGGACAGGGCACTGAAGCTTTCTTT
TRBD1,-,TRBV6-5,TRBJ1-2,CASSYSGQRSGYTF,TGTGCCAGCAGTTACTCGGGACAGCGTTCTGGCTACACCTTC
TRBD1,-,TRBV6-2/TRBV6-3,TRBJ2-7,CASSEFRGTGSYEQYF,TGTGCCAGCAGCGAATTTCGCGGGACAGGGAGCTACGAGCAGTACTTC
TRBD1,once,TRBV11-2,TRBJ2-7,CASSRQGPYEQYF,TGTGCCAGCAGCCGACAGGGTCCCTACGAGCAGTACTTC
TRBD2,-,TRBV5-1,TRBJ2-7,CASSFFRTRIDEQYF,TGCGCCAGCAGCTTCTTCCGGACTAGGATAGACGAGCAGTACTTC
TRBD1,-,TRBV27,TRBJ2-1,CASRGTASPQQFF,TGTGCCAGCAGGGGGACAGCTTCTCCCCAGCAGTTCTTC
TRBD1,-,TRBV27,TRBJ1-4,CASSLLGLGTGSTEKLFF,TGTGCCAGCAGTTTATTGGGTTTGGGGACAGGGTCTACTGAAAAACTGTTTTTT
TRBD1,-,TRBV4-3,TRBJ2-2,CASSQEGTGGGELFF,TGCGCCAGCAGCCAAGAGGGAACAGGGGGCGGGGAGCTGTTTTTT
TRBD1,-,TRBV19,TRBJ2-7,CASSIGLQGTGTYEQYF,TGTGCCAGTAGTATTGGCTTACAAGGGACAGGGACCTACGAGCAGTACTTC
TRBD2,-,TRBV25-1,TRBJ2-6,CASRGGASGANVLTF,TGTGCCAGCAGGGGAGGGGCCTCTGGGGCCAACGTCCTGACTTTC
TRBD1,once,TRBV27,TRBJ1-4,CASSLSGTGVEKLFF,TGTGCCAGCAGTTTATCTGGGACAGGGGTAGAAAAACTGTTTTTT
TRBD1,-,TRBV27,TRBJ2-6,CASSLSLGQLSSGANVLTF,TGTGCCAGCAGTTTATCATTGGGACAGCTGAGCTCTGGGGCCAACGTCCTGACTTTC